This T cell receptor (beta chain) came from a study of blood T cell repertoires in COVID-19. Looking at the study overall: The origin of the acute and convalescent COVID-19 samples was the United States, Italy and Spain.

As handled by the study authors: Amplified reference gene primers provided the basis for estimating nucleated cell counts. Assay: immunoSEQ multiplex PCR; the TCRdb copy retains only in-frame clones and omits some. That table supplies the V and J calls and clone size; D and trimming were determined from the DNA. Found here are about 42,000 clones, 76% of them singletons; the top ten hold under 9.5%. The source is a man in his sixties or seventies with active or convalescent COVID-19. The sample taken for sequencing was peripheral blood.

The CDR3 reads CASSLNPTGGNYGYTF. Written as DNA, the CDR3 is TGTGCCAGCAGTTTAAACCCGACCGGCGGCAATTATGGCTACACCTTC. V gene TRBV6-5 combines with J gene TRBJ1-2; D remains ambiguous. V lost 4 bases, J lost 5 bases, and 20 bases lay in between. The CDR3 runs 16 residues. Germline CDR1 reads MNHEY; CDR2 reads SVGAGI.